These 11 T cell receptor beta chains share one sample of origin, sequenced in a study of T cells in localized non-small cell lung cancer. Data came from immunoSEQ multiplex PCR; TCRdb stores just in-frame clones and leaves some out. In the table there are 40,000 or so clones, approximately 84% of which are singletons. The material was peripheral blood, obtained before any cancer treatment. The receptors derive from a man aged 40 to 70 with stage I lung adenocarcinoma.

The rearrangement uses TRBV29-1 and TRBJ2-1; possible D gene TRBD2, 5 bases. The CDR3 runs 11 residues. V gave up 4 bases and J gave up 15 bases, with 16 bases separating them. CDR1 and CDR2 (germline): SQVTM, ANQGSEA. This CDR3 reads CSVGTQTRAFF. For the CDR3, the DNA is TGCAGCGTTGGGACCCAAACTAGAGCGTTCTTC.

The CDR3, as DNA: TGTGCCAGCAGTGAACCTCGAACAGGGGGGGTCGAGCAGTACTTC. Its translation is CASSEPRTGGVEQYF. The chain carries TRBV25-1 and TRBJ2-7; TRBD1 is a possible D gene (8 bases). V dropped 2 bases and J dropped 6 bases, with 17 bases sitting between them. Germline V gives CDR1 MGHDK, CDR2 SYGVNS. This CDR3 contains 15 residues.

This clone came up once. The gene calls are TRBV2 and TRBJ1-5; D is possibly TRBD1 (6 bases). Trimming took 10 bases from V and 9 from J, leaving 16 bases between them. Germline CDR1 and CDR2: SNHLY and FYNNEI. This CDR3 is built from 12 residues. The CDR3: CATMDSLGPQHF. In nucleotides, the CDR3 is TGTGCCACTATGGACAGCCTAGGGCCCCAGCATTTT.

The J gene is TRBJ1-2, the V gene TRBV28; no definite D call. Trimming cost V 8 bases and J 5 bases, with 15 bases left between them. The CDR3 sequence is 13 residues long. Germline CDR1 reads MDHEN; CDR2 reads SYDVKM. The CDR3 DNA sequence: TGTGCCAGCTTGGCTCCCTTGAGGTATGGCTACACCTTC. This translates into CASLAPLRYGYTF.

This clone was counted between two and nine times. The V and J genes are TRBV9 and TRBJ2-7; TRBD1 aligns across 10 bases. The ends lost 3 bases at V and 2 bases at J; junction bases unmatched: 8. The germline CDR1 and CDR2 sequences are SGDLS and YYNGEE. The CDR3 has 16 amino acids. The CDR3 DNA sequence: TGTGCCAGCAGCGCCTACACAGGGACAGGGGCCTACGAGCAGTACTTC. It is translated as CASSAYTGTGAYEQYF.

V usage is TRBV7-2 and J usage is TRBJ1-4; 8 bases are shared with TRBD1. The CDR3 is 15 amino acids. After removal of 2 bases from V and 5 bases from J, the junction contained 4 bases not matched to a gene. Germline values: CDR1 SGHTA, CDR2 FQGNSA. CDR3 amino acids: CASSLTRQGNEKLFF. CDR3 nucleotides: TGTGCCAGCAGCTTAACGAGACAGGGGAATGAAAAACTGTTTTTT.

The gene calls are TRBV7-2 and TRBJ2-3; unclear D gene. The germline V gene has CDR1 SGHTA and CDR2 FQGNSA. V was trimmed by 2 bases and J by 0 bases, leaving 9 bases between them. This CDR3 has 15 residues. The CDR3 DNA sequence: TGTGCCAGCAGCTTACCCTGGGCCAGCACAGATACGCAGTATTTT. Its protein product is CASSLPWASTDTQYF.

V and J are TRBV5-6 and TRBJ2-1; 12 nucleotides match TRBD2. Germline V gene lookup returns CDR1 SGHDT and CDR2 YYEEEE. The CDR3 runs to 17 residues. Trimming removed 3 bases from V and 4 bases from J; junction bases left unmatched: 8. The CDR3 coding sequence is TGTGCCAGCAGCTCTAGGACTAGCGGGACTACTTACAATGAGCAGTTCTTC. Protein: CASSSRTSGTTYNEQFF. Based on the CDR3 plus reference TRBV5-6 and TRBJ2-1, the full variable domain is DAGVTQSPTHLIKTRGQQVTLRCSPKSGHDTVSWYQQALGQGPQFIFQYYEEEERQRGNFPDRFSGHQFPNYSSELNVNALLLGDSALYLCASSSRTSGTTYNEQFFGPGTRLTVL.

This clone was detected a few times. The genes are TRBV10-3 and TRBJ2-7, with TRBD1 matching 12 bases. Germline lookup yields CDR1 ENHRY and CDR2 SYGVKD. The CDR3 consists of 14 residues. The V segment lost 10 bases and the J segment 2 bases; nucleotides outside the gene matches: 6. CDR3 loop: CASGTGGATYEQYF. CDR3 bases: TGTGCCAGCGGGACAGGGGGCGCGACCTACGAGCAGTACTTC.

The V call is TRBV5-4, the J call TRBJ1-2; 12 nucleotides align to TRBD1. CDR1 is SGHNT and CDR2 is YYREEE in the germline V gene (reference sequence). With V trimmed by 0 bases and J by 8 bases, 8 bases remained unmatched. This CDR3 spans 16 amino acids. Here the CDR3 reads CASSLVGQGAPGGYTF. CDR3 nucleotides: TGTGCCAGCAGCTTGGTGGGACAGGGGGCGCCGGGGGGCTACACCTTC. The full variable domain, with the rest looked up from reference TRBV5-4 and TRBJ1-2, is ETGVTQSPTHLIKTRGQQVTLRCSSQSGHNTVSWYQQALGQGPQFIFQYYREEENGRGNFPPRFSGLQFPNYSSELNVNALELDDSALYLCASSLVGQGAPGGYTFGSGTRLTVV.

V gene TRBV5-1 combines with J gene TRBJ2-7; 10 bases align to TRBD1. The CDR3 totals 15 residues. After removal of 5 bases from V and 4 bases from J, the junction contained 9 bases not matched to a gene. Germline CDR1 and CDR2: SGHRS and YFSETQ. This chain's CDR3 is CASSFLPGQGYEQYF. CDR3 bases: TGCGCCAGCAGTTTTCTTCCGGGACAGGGGTACGAGCAGTACTTC.